A selection of T cell receptor beta chains follows, all from one sample in a study of T cells in Graves' hyperthyroidism and ophthalmopathy. TCRdb analysed the multiplex PCR reads with MiXCR anew, one entry per CDR3 protein. This table holds some 600,000 distinct CDR3 sequences, roughly 46% found once. Sequenced: peripheral blood or thyroid tissue (not recorded which). Receptors were obtained from a woman between 18 and 30 years old with Graves' hyperthyroidism. The CDR3 runs from the conserved cysteine through the conserved F or W. The D gene is left open where the match is weak. Not all rows give a size; the values are once, few, many and, for expanded clones, a class.

D gene: -
J gene: TRBJ1-1
clone size: -
V gene: TRBV29-1
CDR3 DNA: TGCAGCGTCTTTCGGACAGTGAACACTGAAGCTTTCTTT
CDR3 protein: CSVFRTVNTEAFF

D gene: TRBD1
J gene: TRBJ1-3
clone size: -
V gene: TRBV7-9
CDR3 DNA: TGTGCCAGCAGCCCAACAGGGGGCTTCCTTATCTCTGCTGGAAACACCATATATTTT
CDR3 protein: CASSPTGGFLISAGNTIYF

D gene: TRBD1
J gene: TRBJ1-1
clone size: -
V gene: TRBV19
CDR3 DNA: TGTGCCAGTAGTGAGGGACAGGGCCTAGCGGAGGCTTTCTTT
CDR3 protein: CASSEGQGLAEAFF

D gene: -
J gene: TRBJ1-1
clone size: few
V gene: TRBV20-1
CDR3 DNA: TGCAGTGCTGGGGTCGGAAGGGACACTGAAGCTTTCTTT
CDR3 protein: CSAGVGRDTEAFF

D gene: -
J gene: TRBJ1-2
clone size: -
V gene: TRBV20-1
CDR3 DNA: TGCAGTGCCAGCGCAGGGACGGGCTACACCTTC
CDR3 protein: CSASAGTGYTF

D gene: TRBD2
J gene: TRBJ2-7
clone size: few
V gene: TRBV7-9
CDR3 DNA: TGTGCCAGCAGTATCACTAGCGAGAGTTCCTACGAGCAGTACTTC
CDR3 protein: CASSITSESSYEQYF

D gene: -
J gene: TRBJ1-2
clone size: many
V gene: TRBV2
CDR3 DNA: TGTGCCAGCAGTGAAGAGGGATTGAATGGCTACACCTTC
CDR3 protein: CASSEEGLNGYTF

D gene: -
J gene: TRBJ1-6
clone size: few
V gene: TRBV3-1
CDR3 DNA: TGTGCCAGCAGCCAAGAATTTTGGGCACCCCTCCACTTT
CDR3 protein: CASSQEFWAPLHF

D gene: -
J gene: TRBJ2-7
clone size: -
V gene: TRBV7-2
CDR3 DNA: TGTGCCAGCAGCCAAATGCCTCTACAATACGAGCAGTACTTC
CDR3 protein: CASSQMPLQYEQYF

D gene: -
J gene: TRBJ1-2
clone size: -
V gene: TRBV19
CDR3 DNA: TGTGCCAGTAGTATAGGGGGAGCCAACTATGGCTACACCTTC
CDR3 protein: CASSIGGANYGYTF

D gene: -
J gene: TRBJ2-7
clone size: -
V gene: TRBV7-2
CDR3 DNA: TGTGCCAGCAGCTTAGGTATAGGGAACGAGCAGTACTTC
CDR3 protein: CASSLGIGNEQYF

D gene: -
J gene: TRBJ2-6
clone size: many
V gene: TRBV15
CDR3 DNA: TGTGCCACCAGCCCCCACTCGGGCTCTGGGGCCAACGTCCTGACTTTC
CDR3 protein: CATSPHSGSGANVLTF

D gene: -
J gene: TRBJ2-7
clone size: -
V gene: TRBV10-3
CDR3 DNA: TGTGCCATCAGGGGGTCTTGGGATGCCTACGAGCAGTACTTC
CDR3 protein: CAIRGSWDAYEQYF

D gene: TRBD1
J gene: TRBJ1-2
clone size: -
V gene: TRBV24-1
CDR3 DNA: TGTGCCAGCAGTTTTTGGGACAGGGAAACTGGCTACACCTTC
CDR3 protein: CASSFWDRETGYTF

D gene: -
J gene: TRBJ1-2
clone size: many
V gene: TRBV7-2
CDR3 DNA: TGTGCCAGCAGCTCAAGGACAGCGGGAGGCTACACCTTC
CDR3 protein: CASSSRTAGGYTF

D gene: -
J gene: TRBJ1-1
clone size: -
V gene: TRBV12-5
CDR3 DNA: TGTGCTAGTGCCTTTGAGGGGACTGAAGCTTTCTTT
CDR3 protein: CASAFEGTEAFF

D gene: TRBD1
J gene: TRBJ2-5
clone size: -
V gene: TRBV7-8
CDR3 DNA: TGTGCCAGCAGCTTCTACAGGGGTCGGGTCTCCCCGTCAGGCTTC
CDR3 protein: CASSFYRGRVSPSGF

D gene: -
J gene: TRBJ2-5
clone size: many
V gene: TRBV15
CDR3 DNA: TGTGCCACCAGCCCCTCGCAGGAATTCAGAGGGGCCCAGTACTTC
CDR3 protein: CATSPSQEFRGAQYF

D gene: TRBD1
J gene: TRBJ2-7
clone size: -
V gene: TRBV7-9
CDR3 DNA: TGTGCCAGCAGCTCGCCGGTCCCGGGACAGGGTAAAGTGCAGTACTTC
CDR3 protein: CASSSPVPGQGKVQYF

D gene: TRBD1
J gene: TRBJ2-2
clone size: -
V gene: TRBV29-1
CDR3 DNA: TGCAGCATCCGGGACAGGGGGCGCTCCGGGGAGCTGTTTTTT
CDR3 protein: CSIRDRGRSGELFF

D gene: -
J gene: TRBJ2-5
clone size: -
V gene: TRBV5-1
CDR3 DNA: TGCGCCAGCAGCTTTCAAGGGGGGAGTGGTGAGACCCAGTACTTC
CDR3 protein: CASSFQGGSGETQYF

D gene: TRBD1
J gene: TRBJ1-2
clone size: -
V gene: TRBV2
CDR3 DNA: TGTGCCAGCGGAGTCGGACAGGGCTATGGCTACACCTTC
CDR3 protein: CASGVGQGYGYTF

D gene: -
J gene: TRBJ1-2
clone size: -
V gene: TRBV25-1
CDR3 DNA: TGTGCCAGCAGTGAACAGGGGACGGGATATGGCTACACCTTC
CDR3 protein: CASSEQGTGYGYTF

D gene: -
J gene: TRBJ2-7
clone size: -
V gene: TRBV25-1
CDR3 DNA: TGTGCCAGCAGTGCTGGGACTGTTACCTACGAGCAGTACTTC
CDR3 protein: CASSAGTVTYEQYF

D gene: -
J gene: TRBJ2-7
clone size: -
V gene: TRBV12-3/TRBV12-4
CDR3 DNA: TGTGCCAGCAGTTTAAGAGGGGGAAGCGGCCACACCTACGAGCAGTACTTC
CDR3 protein: CASSLRGGSGHTYEQYF

D gene: -
J gene: TRBJ2-5
clone size: few
V gene: TRBV7-2
CDR3 DNA: TGTGCCAGCAGCTTAGGCCGTAAGGTTTTTTGGGAGACCCAGTACTTC
CDR3 protein: CASSLGRKVFWETQYF